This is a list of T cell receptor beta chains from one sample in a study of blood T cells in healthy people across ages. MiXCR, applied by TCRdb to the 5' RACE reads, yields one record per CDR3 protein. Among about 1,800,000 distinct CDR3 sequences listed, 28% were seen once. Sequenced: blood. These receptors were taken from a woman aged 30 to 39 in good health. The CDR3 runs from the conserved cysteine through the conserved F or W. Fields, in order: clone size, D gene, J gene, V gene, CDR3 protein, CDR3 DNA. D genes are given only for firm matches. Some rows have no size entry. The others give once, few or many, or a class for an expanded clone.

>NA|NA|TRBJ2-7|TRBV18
CASSVDRSLGYEQYF
TGTGCCAGCTCGGTCGACAGAAGCCTTGGGTACGAGCAGTACTTC
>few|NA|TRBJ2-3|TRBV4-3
CASGKRLTGITDTQYF
TGCGCCAGCGGAAAGCGCCTCACAGGGATTACAGATACGCAGTATTTT
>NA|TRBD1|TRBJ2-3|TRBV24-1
CATWGDRAPLSTDTQYF
TGTGCCACCTGGGGGGACAGGGCGCCTCTTAGCACAGATACGCAGTATTTT
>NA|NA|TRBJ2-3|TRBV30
CAWSVGTSPDTQYF
TGTGCCTGGAGTGTGGGCACTAGTCCAGATACGCAGTATTTT
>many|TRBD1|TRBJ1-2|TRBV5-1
CASNPQGAGDGYTF
TGCGCCAGCAATCCACAGGGGGCTGGCGATGGCTACACCTTC
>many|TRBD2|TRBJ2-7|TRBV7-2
CASSLGLAATYEQYF
TGTGCCAGCAGCTTAGGACTAGCGGCGACCTACGAGCAGTACTTC
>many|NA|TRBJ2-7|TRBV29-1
CSVWTGNSYEQYF
TGCAGCGTTTGGACGGGGAACTCCTACGAGCAGTACTTC
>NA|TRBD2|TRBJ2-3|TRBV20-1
CSALTSGSYRTDTQYF
TGCAGTGCTTTGACTAGCGGGAGTTATCGGACAGATACGCAGTATTTT
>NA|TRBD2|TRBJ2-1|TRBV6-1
CASSGTSGGRYNEQFF
TGTGCCAGCAGTGGGACTAGCGGGGGACGTTACAATGAGCAGTTCTTC
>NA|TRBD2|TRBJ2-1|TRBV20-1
CSARATSGIYEQFF
TGCAGTGCTAGAGCGACTAGCGGGATATATGAGCAGTTCTTC
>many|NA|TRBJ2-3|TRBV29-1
CSSSGGNTDTQYF
TGCAGCTCAAGTGGGGGGAACACAGATACGCAGTATTTT
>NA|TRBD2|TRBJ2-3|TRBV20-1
CSGTSGRATDTQYF
TGCAGCGGAACTAGCGGGAGGGCCACAGATACGCAGTATTTT
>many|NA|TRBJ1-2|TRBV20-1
CSAPDSIYGYTF
TGCAGTGCCCCAGACAGTATCTATGGCTACACCTTC
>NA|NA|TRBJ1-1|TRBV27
CASSLLSGGRMNTEAFF
TGTGCCAGCAGTTTATTATCCGGGGGGCGGATGAACACTGAAGCTTTCTTT
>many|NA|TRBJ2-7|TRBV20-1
CSARENPRVEQYF
TGCAGTGCTCGAGAAAACCCCCGGGTCGAGCAGTACTTC
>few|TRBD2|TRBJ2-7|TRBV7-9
CASSLGLAGGPVEQYF
TGTGCCAGCAGCTTAGGGCTAGCGGGGGGGCCTGTCGAGCAGTACTTC
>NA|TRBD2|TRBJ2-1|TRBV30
CAWRGKGLAGAEQFF
TGTGCCTGGAGGGGGAAGGGACTAGCGGGAGCTGAGCAGTTCTTC
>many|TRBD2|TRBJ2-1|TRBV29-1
CSVVGRATYNEQFF
TGCAGCGTTGTCGGGAGGGCCACCTACAATGAGCAGTTCTTC
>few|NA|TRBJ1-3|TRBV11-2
CASSHPPDAGNTIYF
TGTGCCAGCAGCCACCCCCCGGACGCTGGAAACACCATATATTTT
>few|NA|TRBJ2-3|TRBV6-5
CASSYARELDTQYF
TGTGCCAGCAGTTACGCTAGGGAGTTAGATACGCAGTATTTT
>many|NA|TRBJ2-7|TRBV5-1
CASSRTSWDYEQYF
TGCGCCAGCAGCCGTACTAGCTGGGATTACGAGCAGTACTTC
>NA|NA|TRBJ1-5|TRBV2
CASSEASPLTQPQHF
TGTGCCAGCAGTGAAGCGTCCCCTCTGACCCAGCCCCAGCATTTT
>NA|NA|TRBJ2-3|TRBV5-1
CASSLEMGLDTQYF
TGCGCCAGCAGCTTGGAGATGGGTCTAGATACGCAGTATTTT
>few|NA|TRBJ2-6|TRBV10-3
CAISESRGTGANVLTF
TGTGCCATCAGTGAGTCGAGAGGGACTGGGGCCAACGTCCTGACTTTC
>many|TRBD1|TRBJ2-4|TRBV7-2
CASSLRGTGIAKNIQYF
TGTGCCAGCAGCTTACGTGGGACAGGAATAGCCAAAAACATTCAGTACTTC
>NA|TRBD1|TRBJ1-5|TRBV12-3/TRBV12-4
CASSANPPGQGNQPQHF
TGTGCCAGCAGTGCCAACCCCCCGGGACAGGGGAATCAGCCCCAGCATTTT
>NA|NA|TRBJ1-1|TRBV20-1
CSARSGEAFF
TGCAGTGCTAGATCGGGTGAAGCTTTCTTT
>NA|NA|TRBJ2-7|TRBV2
CASNEGKSYEQYF
TGTGCCAGCAATGAGGGAAAAAGCTACGAGCAGTACTTC
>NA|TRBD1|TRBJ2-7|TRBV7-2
CASSFTGGESYEQYF
TGTGCCAGCAGTTTCACAGGGGGCGAGTCCTACGAGCAGTACTTC
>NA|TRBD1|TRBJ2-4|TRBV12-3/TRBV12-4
CASSFGTGGTKNIQYF
TGTGCCAGCAGTTTTGGGACAGGGGGCACCAAAAACATTCAGTACTTC
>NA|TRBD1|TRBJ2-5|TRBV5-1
CASNLAGTGKETQYF
TGCGCCAGCAACTTGGCCGGGACAGGGAAAGAGACCCAGTACTTC
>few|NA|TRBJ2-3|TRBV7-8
CASSLAVAGLTDTQYF
TGTGCCAGCAGCTTAGCGGTCGCAGGGTTGACAGATACGCAGTATTTT
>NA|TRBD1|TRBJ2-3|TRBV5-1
CASSLRDRSTDTQYF
TGCGCCAGCAGCTTGAGGGACAGAAGCACAGATACGCAGTATTTT
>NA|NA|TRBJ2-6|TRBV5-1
CASSLEGTNWGTSLSGANVLTF
TGCGCCAGCAGCTTGGAGGGAACAAACTGGGGTACATCCCTCTCTGGGGCCAACGTCCTGACTTTC
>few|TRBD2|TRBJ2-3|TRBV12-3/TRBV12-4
CASSLWTSGDRGTQYF
TGTGCCAGCAGTTTGTGGACTAGCGGGGATCGCGGTACGCAGTATTTT